The rows below give T cell receptor beta chains drawn from one sample of a study of T cell responses to AZD1222 COVID-19 vaccine. TCRdb's table, derived via immunoSEQ multiplex PCR, lists solely in-frame clones and lacks some. The table lists tens of thousands of clones, under 90% of them singletons, with approximately 1.3% in the top ten. This sample comprised peripheral blood, obtained 28 days after the second AZD1222 dose. The origin of the receptors is an adult who received the AZD1222 COVID-19 vaccine. CDR3s include the opening cysteine and the closing phenylalanine or tryptophan. D genes are given only for firm matches. Only some rows state a clone size, as once, few, many or a class for expanded clones.

TRBD1	TRBJ2-5	NA	TRBV7-9	CASSLWDGRGQEETQYF	TGTGCCAGCAGCTTATGGGATGGCAGGGGGCAAGAAGAGACCCAGTACTTC
NA	TRBJ1-5	NA	TRBV28	CASSLGHPRNQPQHF	TGTGCCAGCAGTTTGGGCCACCCTCGCAATCAGCCCCAGCATTTT
TRBD1	TRBJ1-1	NA	TRBV5-4	CASRAPGQGMNTEAFF	TGTGCCAGCAGGGCGCCGGGACAGGGGATGAACACTGAAGCTTTCTTT
NA	TRBJ2-1	NA	TRBV5-6	CASSSLGLLNNEQFF	TGTGCCAGCAGCTCACTAGGACTGCTAAACAATGAGCAGTTCTTC
NA	TRBJ2-6	NA	TRBV6-2/TRBV6-3	CASSSGGAGANVLTF	TGTGCCAGCAGTTCCGGTGGCGCAGGGGCCAACGTCCTGACTTTC
NA	TRBJ2-1	NA	TRBV6-2/TRBV6-3	CASSPGALDSFSYNEQFF	TGTGCCAGCAGTCCCGGGGCACTTGATTCCTTCTCCTACAATGAGCAGTTCTTC
TRBD2	TRBJ2-7	NA	TRBV28	CASITSGLAGGQLLEQYF	TGTGCCAGCATTACCTCCGGACTAGCGGGAGGGCAGCTTCTCGAGCAGTACTTC
NA	TRBJ2-7	NA	TRBV7-9	CASSPPEVYEQYF	TGTGCCAGCAGCCCACCCGAGGTCTACGAGCAGTACTTC
TRBD2	TRBJ2-5	NA	TRBV5-1	CASSWGLAGGEETQYF	TGCGCCAGCAGCTGGGGACTAGCGGGAGGGGAAGAGACCCAGTACTTC
NA	TRBJ2-3	NA	TRBV7-2	CASSPTRADTQYF	TGTGCCAGCAGCCCAACTAGGGCAGATACGCAGTATTTT
TRBD1	TRBJ2-7	once	TRBV7-8	CASSVYFGTGGRYEQYF	TGTGCCAGCAGCGTTTATTTCGGGACAGGGGGTCGGTACGAGCAGTACTTC
NA	TRBJ1-1	NA	TRBV27	CASSLRGRAEAFF	TGTGCCAGCAGTTTACGGGGAAGGGCTGAAGCTTTCTTT
NA	TRBJ1-1	NA	TRBV28	CASSPYLPNTEAFF	TGTGCCAGCAGTCCCTACTTACCGAACACTGAAGCTTTCTTT
NA	TRBJ1-2	NA	TRBV19	CASSRRGDYGYTF	TGTGCCAGTAGTAGGCGGGGAGACTATGGCTACACCTTC
NA	TRBJ2-7	NA	TRBV28	CASRKTPRGAYEQYF	TGTGCCAGCAGGAAAACCCCGAGGGGAGCCTACGAGCAGTACTTC
TRBD2	TRBJ2-1	NA	TRBV27	CASTYLAGGSRGEQFF	TGTGCCAGCACCTATCTAGCGGGAGGTTCGAGGGGTGAGCAGTTCTTC
NA	TRBJ2-3	NA	TRBV16	CASSQSRDTQYF	TGTGCCAGCAGCCAATCAAGAGATACGCAGTATTTT
NA	TRBJ1-2	NA	TRBV3-1/TRBV3-2	CASSQTLGADMGGYTF	TGTGCCAGCAGCCAAACCCTGGGGGCAGACATGGGCGGCTACACCTTC
TRBD1	TRBJ1-2	NA	TRBV28	CASNLSGQVLAGRYGYTF	TGTGCCAGCAACTTGTCGGGACAGGTTCTAGCTGGGCGCTATGGCTACACCTTC
TRBD1	TRBJ1-2	NA	TRBV4-2	CASSQEGQGNYGYTF	TGTGCCAGCAGCCAAGAGGGACAGGGGAACTATGGCTACACCTTC
NA	TRBJ2-2	NA	TRBV14	CASSQAYRANTGELFF	TGTGCCAGCAGCCAAGCATACAGGGCGAACACCGGGGAGCTGTTTTTT
NA	TRBJ1-4	NA	TRBV5-1	CASSFVGAEEKLFF	TGCGCCAGCAGCTTCGTGGGGGCAGAAGAAAAACTGTTTTTT
TRBD1	TRBJ1-2	NA	TRBV28	CASSLNRGYGYTF	TGTGCCAGCAGTTTAAACAGGGGGTATGGCTACACCTTC
TRBD2	TRBJ2-7	NA	TRBV28	CASSTWTSGSEQYF	TGTGCCAGCAGTACCTGGACTAGCGGGAGCGAGCAGTACTTC
NA	TRBJ1-5	NA	TRBV5-5	CASSLSGDQPQHF	TGTGCCAGCAGCTTGTCAGGTGACCAGCCCCAGCATTTT
TRBD1	TRBJ1-5	NA	TRBV28	CASSLPGQGGPQHF	TGTGCCAGCAGTTTACCGGGACAGGGCGGGCCCCAGCATTTT
NA	TRBJ2-7	once	TRBV10-3	CATTGEVHYEQYF	TGTGCCACCACAGGGGAGGTACACTACGAGCAGTACTTC
NA	TRBJ1-2	NA	TRBV30	CAWSVPGGSPVRGYTF	TGTGCCTGGAGTGTACCGGGAGGCAGTCCAGTGCGGGGCTACACCTTC
NA	TRBJ1-2	NA	TRBV18	CASSPQDRSYGYTF	TGTGCCAGCTCACCACAGGACAGATCCTATGGCTACACCTTC
TRBD2	TRBJ2-2	NA	TRBV6-2/TRBV6-3	CASSQPTSGIGGELFF	TGTGCCAGCAGCCAACCGACTAGCGGGATCGGCGGGGAGCTGTTTTTT
NA	TRBJ2-7	NA	TRBV19	CASADWAGSPYEQYF	TGTGCCAGCGCTGATTGGGCAGGATCTCCCTACGAGCAGTACTTC
TRBD1	TRBJ1-2	NA	TRBV11-2	CASSFDRARGLYGYTF	TGTGCCAGCAGCTTTGACAGGGCTCGTGGCCTTTATGGCTACACCTTC
NA	TRBJ2-7	few	TRBV28	CASSYRDTGQYF	TGTGCCAGCAGTTACCGGGACACGGGGCAGTACTTC
TRBD2	TRBJ2-7	NA	TRBV28	CASRNSGTSGRGKYF	TGTGCCAGCAGAAATTCCGGGACTAGCGGGAGAGGGAAGTACTTC
NA	TRBJ2-6	NA	TRBV28	CASFRAGANVLTF	TGTGCCAGCTTCCGCGCCGGGGCCAACGTCCTGACTTTC
NA	TRBJ2-7	once	TRBV2	CASSEGVRSYEQYF	TGTGCCAGCAGTGAGGGAGTTAGGTCCTACGAGCAGTACTTC
NA	TRBJ1-5	once	TRBV30	CAWSTTGNQPQHF	TGTGCCTGGAGTACGACGGGCAATCAGCCCCAGCATTTT
NA	TRBJ1-1	NA	TRBV7-3	CASSSDGGTEAFF	TGTGCCAGCAGCTCTGACGGGGGCACTGAAGCTTTCTTT
TRBD1	TRBJ2-2	once	TRBV5-1	CASSLLDRATSRGTGELFF	TGCGCCAGCAGCTTGCTGGACAGGGCAACCTCGAGAGGCACCGGGGAGCTGTTTTTT
NA	TRBJ2-7	NA	TRBV19	CASSIHPGAGVSEQYF	TGTGCCAGTAGTATACACCCGGGGGCGGGAGTTTCCGAGCAGTACTTC
TRBD2	TRBJ2-1	NA	TRBV7-7	CASSLVVAGPHEQFF	TGTGCCAGCAGCTTAGTGGTAGCGGGGCCCCATGAGCAGTTCTTC
NA	TRBJ1-1	NA	TRBV6-2/TRBV6-3	CASSTTPYTEAFF	TGTGCCAGCAGTACTACCCCCTACACTGAAGCTTTCTTT